Presented here are 30 T cell receptor beta chains from one specimen sequenced in a study of T cells in Graves' hyperthyroidism and ophthalmopathy. Amplified regions were TCR beta CDR3 sequences from RNA transcripts. Researchers ran a first-round RT-PCR on the TCR CDR3 using the HTBI primer set. TCRdb used MiXCR to reprocess the multiplex PCR reads, holding one entry per CDR3 protein. The profile covers fewer than 650,000 distinct CDR3 sequences, with 12% to 15% appearing a single time and more than 6% taken by the ten largest. Sequences were obtained from blood. The receptors stem from a woman younger than 30 with Graves' ophthalmopathy.

This clonotype was observed many times. V usage is TRBV2 and J usage is TRBJ2-7; the D is unclear. Looked up from germline, CDR1 is SNHLY and CDR2 is FYNNEI. V was pared by 9 bases and J by 0 bases, with 9 bases between. The CDR3 has 12 residues. The CDR3 DNA is TGTGCCAGTTCGGGCCGCTCCTACGAGCAGTACTTC. It codes for CASSGRSYEQYF.

The chain links TRBV7-6 to TRBJ1-1; TRBD1 agrees at 10 bases. The CDR3 consists of 16 residues. Germline V gene data show CDR1 as SGHVS and CDR2 as FNYEAQ. Trimming at V came to 2 bases and at J to 5 bases, leaving 8 bases not matched to a gene. The CDR3 loop is CASSLRQGAGGTEAFF. The CDR3 DNA sequence: TGTGCCAGCAGCTTAAGACAGGGGGCGGGTGGGACTGAAGCTTTCTTT.

The sample holds a few counts of this clonotype. This chain uses TRBV27 with TRBJ2-1, with D perhaps TRBD2 (7 bases). Germline CDR1 is MNHEY and CDR2 is SMNVEV (reference sequence). With 2 bases removed from V and 5 bases from J, the gap between germline ends came to 13 bases. The CDR3 covers 15 residues. CDR3 nucleotides: TGTGCCAGCAGTTTACGGGGGGCTAGAAACAATGAGCAGTTCTTC. Amino acid sequence: CASSLRGARNNEQFF.

J is TRBJ1-4 and V is TRBV12-3 or TRBV12-4, with 12 bases fitting TRBD1. Trimming removed 5 bases from V and 7 bases from J; junction bases left unmatched: 5. CDR3 length equals 15 residues. In nucleotides, the CDR3 is TGTGCCAGCAGTGGGGGACAGGGGGCTGGTGAAAAACTGTTTTTT. This sequence encodes CASSGGQGAGEKLFF.

This clonotype has a handful of counts. The gene calls are TRBV20-1 and TRBJ2-2; 9 nucleotides align to TRBD2. V lost 4 bases to trimming and J lost 2 bases; unmatched junction nucleotides: 5. CDR3 length: 15 amino acids. In germline, CDR1 is DFQATT, CDR2 SNEGSKA (reference sequence). The CDR3 spells CSATRLADNTGELFF. The CDR3 DNA is TGCAGTGCTACCAGACTAGCGGATAACACCGGGGAGCTGTTTTTT.

Many counts were recorded for this clonotype. V gene TRBV4-2 combines with J gene TRBJ2-7, with D maybe TRBD2 (5 bases). The germline CDR1 and CDR2 sequences are LGHNA and YNFKEQ. The CDR3 totals 15 residues. V shed 0 bases and J shed 5 bases, with 14 bases lying between them. CDR3 DNA sequence: TGTGCCAGCAGCCAAGATAAACGGGAATTTGACGAGCAGTACTTC. It translates to CASSQDKREFDEQYF.

This clonotype has ten or more counts. The chain has TRBV2 and TRBJ1-1; maybe TRBD1 (5 bases). This CDR3 has 11 amino acids. The V gene lost 4 bases and the J gene lost 6 bases, with 6 bases spanning the gap. Germline V CDR1 and CDR2: SNHLY, FYNNEI. The CDR3 reads CASSVRAEAFF. The CDR3 DNA sequence: TGTGCCAGCAGTGTCAGGGCTGAAGCTTTCTTT.

In its sample, this clonotype was seen many times. V is TRBV28 and J is TRBJ2-7; D unresolved. Germline V lookup: CDR1 MDHEN, CDR2 SYDVKM. The CDR3 is made up of 14 amino acids. V shed 2 bases and J shed 0 bases, with 8 bases lying between them. For the CDR3, the DNA is TGTGCCAGCAGTTTAGTGGCTGTCTCCTACGAGCAGTACTTC. It encodes CASSLVAVSYEQYF.

This clonotype was counted at least ten times. The V gene is TRBV12-3 or TRBV12-4, the J gene TRBJ2-7, with 9 bases identical to TRBD2. CDR3 length: 15 residues. Trimming at V came to 3 bases and at J to 4 bases, leaving 7 bases not matched to a gene. In DNA form, the CDR3 reads TGTGCCAGCAGTTTTCATCTAGCGGGGAAATACGAGCAGTACTTC. This encodes CASSFHLAGKYEQYF.

This clonotype was detected ten times or more. The chain links TRBV3-1 to TRBJ2-1; D uncertain. Between the trimmed V and J ends, which lost 1 base and 0 bases, there was a span of 7 bases. The CDR3 sequence is 15 residues long. Germline assignment: CDR1 LGHDT and CDR2 YNNKEL (reference sequence). The CDR3 region has the DNA TGTGCCAGCAGCCAAGCGGGCACCTCCTACAATGAGCAGTTCTTC. Amino acid sequence: CASSQAGTSYNEQFF.

The J gene is TRBJ1-6, the V gene TRBV5-6; 8 bases are shared with TRBD1. The germline V gene encodes CDR1 SGHDT and CDR2 YYEEEE. J was trimmed by 6 bases and V by 4 bases; bases with no gene match: 9. The CDR3 loop spans 16 amino acids. This chain's CDR3 is CASSGRTGNFNSPLHF. Here the CDR3 DNA reads TGTGCCAGCAGCGGGCGGACAGGGAACTTTAATTCACCCCTCCACTTT.

Many counts were recorded for this clonotype. This chain's CDR3 is CASSPPGLGHEQYF. The CDR3 DNA follows: TGTGCCAGCAGCCCACCGGGACTAGGCCACGAGCAGTACTTC. This rearrangement joins TRBV28 to TRBJ2-7; 8 bases are shared with TRBD2. Germline V CDR1 and CDR2: MDHEN, SYDVKM. V lost 6 bases and J lost 5; bases outside the gene matches: 9. The CDR3 spans 14 residues.

This clonotype came up many times. The chain links TRBV12-3 or TRBV12-4 to TRBJ1-6, with D possibly TRBD1 on 5 matching bases. The V and J ends lost 5 bases and 12 bases respectively, with 14 bases between them. This CDR3 has 13 residues. This chain's CDR3 is CASSAGARGPLHF. The CDR3 DNA follows: TGTGCCAGCAGTGCCGGGGCCCGGGGACCCCTCCACTTT.

This clonotype has a count of ten or more. This chain connects TRBV5-1 to TRBJ2-7, with D perhaps given as TRBD1 or TRBD2 (5 bases each). The CDR3 is made up of 18 amino acids. V was clipped by 4 bases and J by 3 bases, with 26 bases between them. The germline V gene encodes CDR1 SGHRS and CDR2 YFSETQ. The DNA of the CDR3 is TGCGCCAGCAGCCTGGCGGCACGGAAGAGGGGTGGCGGCTACGAGCAGTACTTC. As protein: CASSLAARKRGGGYEQYF.

This chain joins TRBV15 and TRBJ2-7; 7 bases match TRBD1. CDR1 is LNHNV, CDR2 YYDKDF, per germline (reference sequence). J lost 4 bases, V lost 0 bases, and 9 bases had no gene match. CDR3 length: 16 residues. As DNA, the CDR3 is TGTGCCACCAGCAGAGATTTTGGGACAGCTCTATACGAGCAGTACTTC. Protein: CATSRDFGTALYEQYF.

This clonotype was picked up a small number of times. A much larger clone is a single base away; this may be a read error. This sequence joins TRBV14 and TRBJ2-1; D could derive from TRBD1 or TRBD2 (7 bases each). The CDR3 extends over 17 amino acids. The germline gives CDR1 SGHDN, CDR2 FVKESK. The CDR3 region is CASGQESPGGAYNEQFF. CDR3 nucleotide sequence: TGTGCCAGCGGCCAAGAGTCGCCAGGGGGGGCCTACAATGAGCAGTTCTTC.

In this sample, this clonotype turned up many times. V usage is TRBV6-5 and J usage is TRBJ2-3, with TRBD1 matching 9 bases. The CDR3 sequence is 20 residues long. Germline CDR1 reads MNHEY; CDR2 reads SVGAGI. Losses at the gene ends were 0 bases for V and 2 bases for J; bases not matched to a gene: 15. The CDR3 nucleotides read TGTGCCAGCAGTTACTCGATCCCTACGGGACAGGGACAGGACACAGATACGCAGTATTTT. This translates into CASSYSIPTGQGQDTDTQYF.

This clonotype was observed many times. V and J are TRBV7-3 and TRBJ2-3; perhaps TRBD2 as D (6 bases). V was trimmed by 5 bases and J by 2 bases, leaving 11 bases between them. Germline CDR1 SGHTA, CDR2 FQGTGA. This CDR3 spans 14 amino acids. Here the CDR3 DNA reads TGTGCCAGCAGCCAGACGGACTACACAGATACGCAGTATTTT. Translation: CASSQTDYTDTQYF.

This clonotype was observed at least ten times. The genes are TRBV2 and TRBJ2-3, with D perhaps TRBD2 (5 bases). Trimming removed 7 bases at V and 0 bases at J, with 23 bases between. The germline V gene encodes CDR1 SNHLY and CDR2 FYNNEI. The CDR3 contains 18 residues. The CDR3 bases are TGTGCCAGCACTGGGCTCTTTCCCGCTAGCTCTAGCACAGATACGCAGTATTTT. It specifies CASTGLFPASSSTDTQYF.

This clonotype was counted many times. This chain links TRBV20-1 with TRBJ2-3; 10 nucleotides align to TRBD2. Germline V gene data show CDR1 as DFQATT and CDR2 as SNEGSKA (reference sequence). The ends lost 6 bases at V and 3 bases at J; junction bases unmatched: 9. This CDR3 has 15 residues. The CDR3 sequence is CSAPTLAGETDTQYF. CDR3 DNA: TGCAGTGCGCCCACTCTAGCGGGAGAAACAGATACGCAGTATTTT.

This clonotype was counted a few times. The CDR3 spells CASSIGQGVRETQYF. The CDR3 DNA reads TGTGCCAGTAGTATCGGGCAGGGAGTAAGAGAGACCCAGTACTTC. The chain couples TRBV19 to TRBJ2-5; D tentatively reads TRBD1 or TRBD2 (5 bases each). The V and J ends lost 3 bases and 4 bases respectively, with 15 bases between them. Germline V lookup: CDR1 LNHDA, CDR2 SQIVND (reference sequence). The CDR3 has 15 residues.

The chain employs TRBV7-9 and TRBJ1-6; no clear D. Germline assignment: CDR1 SEHNR and CDR2 FQNEAQ (reference sequence). V lost 4 bases to trimming and J lost 3 bases, with 16 bases between them. The CDR3 length is 17 residues. The DNA for the CDR3 is TGTGCCAGCAGCTCCCCCCGGAGGCGGGGCTATAATTCACCCCTCCACTTT. Its protein product is CASSSPRRRGYNSPLHF.

This clonotype was found many times. The CDR3 loop is CASSSNRGYGYTF. CDR3 DNA sequence: TGTGCCAGCAGTTCGAACAGAGGGTATGGCTACACCTTC. The genes are TRBV28 and TRBJ1-2; unclear D gene. The CDR3 has 13 amino acids. Germline V gene lookup returns CDR1 MDHEN and CDR2 SYDVKM. Between the trimmed V and J ends, which lost 4 bases and 5 bases, there was a span of 11 bases.

This chain joins TRBV30 and TRBJ1-5; 8 bases match TRBD1. Trimming took 4 bases from V and 6 from J; bases not matched to a gene: 11. Looked up from germline, CDR1 is GTSNPN and CDR2 is SVGIG (reference sequence). There are 15 residues in the CDR3. CDR3 bases: TGTGCCTGGACCCCCCGAGGACAGGGAAGTCAGCCCCAGCATTTT. It specifies CAWTPRGQGSQPQHF.

This clonotype has just a few counts. V is TRBV6-1 and J is TRBJ1-3, with D uncertain. V dropped 3 bases and J dropped 0 bases, with 6 bases sitting between them. Germline assignment: CDR1 MNHNS and CDR2 SASEGT. The CDR3 length is 14 residues. CDR3 in DNA: TGTGCCAGCAGTGACAGAGCCTCTGGAAACACCATATATTTT. This gives the protein CASSDRASGNTIYF.

V gene TRBV5-1 combines with J gene TRBJ1-5; 7 nucleotides agree with TRBD1. V lost 4 bases, J lost 9 bases, and 31 bases stayed unmatched. In germline, CDR1 is SGHRS, CDR2 YFSETQ. The CDR3 has 21 amino acids. The CDR3 nucleotides are TGCGCCAGCAGCCCCCTCGAGCCCCGACAGGGTAACGGGAGAACAATCAGGCCCCAGCATTTT. Encoded protein: CASSPLEPRQGNGRTIRPQHF.

In the case of this clonotype: A junction boundary mismatches the germline segment, possibly from a read error. The gene calls are TRBV12-3 or TRBV12-4 and TRBJ1-2; 7 bases fit TRBD1. The CDR3 is 17 residues long. The CDR3: CASSQDTLGQANYGYTF. The CDR3 nucleotides read TGCGCCAGCAGCCAAGATACTCTTGGACAGGCTAACTATGGCTACACCTTC.

This chain links TRBV4-1 with TRBJ1-5; D is unresolved. Trimming shortened V by 3 bases and J by 2 bases, and 14 bases separated the two germline ends. The V gene's germline CDR1 is MGHRA and CDR2 YSYEKL. This CDR3 has 16 amino acids. The CDR3 loop is CASSHNQRVGNQPQHF. The DNA of the CDR3 is TGCGCCAGCAGCCACAACCAGAGGGTAGGCAATCAGCCCCAGCATTTT.

This clonotype has only a few counts. Germline and junction disagree at one end, which may indicate a read error. The chain has TRBV7-6 and TRBJ2-5, with 7 positions matching TRBD2. The CDR3 spans 16 residues. Per germline, CDR1 SGHVS and CDR2 FNYEAQ. The CDR3 spells CASSLMPGRGRETQYF. The CDR3 coding sequence is TGTGCTAGCAGCTTAATGCCGGGGAGGGGACGGGAGACCCAGTACTTC.

This clonotype was observed many times. This chain uses TRBV7-8 with TRBJ2-1; D remains unclear. Trimming removed 4 bases at V and 6 bases at J, with 10 bases between. The CDR3 length is 13 residues. Germline V gene data show CDR1 as SGHVS and CDR2 as FQNEAQ. The CDR3, as DNA: TGTGCCAGCAGCTGGGTCGAGGCCAATGAGCAGTTCTTC. This gives the protein CASSWVEANEQFF.